The present T cell receptor (beta chain) was sequenced within a study of post-analysis software for immune sequencing data. Across the study: Progressive-relapsing, secondary progressive and relapsing-remitting multiple sclerosis were among the disease courses included. Study-wide results and caveats: Controls' normalized Chao1 diversity significantly exceeded that of multiple sclerosis patients. By F measure, strong co-clustering occurred among samples prepared in the same batch. Patients had higher frequencies than controls of a few TRBV segments, including TRBV5-6, TRBV5-1 and TRBV20-1.

This CDR3 has 13 residues. J was trimmed by 5 bases and V by 5 bases; bases with no gene match: 4. CDR1 and CDR2 from the germline V gene are SGHVS and FNYEAQ. About this clonotype: Its target is unknown.

Carried by the TCR beta cDNA libraries were unique molecular identifiers. TCRdb itself ran the PCR reads through MiXCR, one entry per CDR3 protein. The sample lists hundreds of thousands of distinct CDR3 sequences; around 50% were seen once. The sequenced sample was blood. This sequence originates from a girl aged 10-17 years with multiple sclerosis. The chain couples TRBV7-6 to TRBJ2-5; 8 bases align to TRBD1. CDR3 sequence (DNA): TGTGCCAGCAGCCAGGACAGGGATGAGACCCAGTACTTC. It encodes CASSQDRDETQYF.